The source of this TCR beta chain is a study of memory CD4+ T cells and cytomegalovirus serostatus. At the level of the study: This sample comes from healthy Belgian adults, 9 CMV seropositive, approximately 23 seronegative.

Findings and limits, study-wide: Each of 55 to 80 CMV-associated TCRbeta sequences occurred in one to five individuals.

Only in-frame clones appear in the TCRdb table, and some are missing; sequencing was by immunoSEQ multiplex PCR. The repertoire holds about 75,000 clones, around four fifths seen once, with approximately 2.4% in the top ten. The CDR3 totals 11 residues. V shed 7 bases and J shed 3 bases, with 6 bases lying between them. CDR1 MNHNS and CDR2 SASEGT come from the germline V gene. About this clone itself: Its antigen is as yet unknown.

The sort gate was single viable CD3+CD4+CD8-CD45RO+ cells for memory CD4+ T cells. CD4+ T cells were isolated by positive magnetic selection. The clonotype comes from an adult in good health and CMV-seropositive. The chain has TRBV6-1 and TRBJ1-1, with D unresolved. The sample consisted of memory CD4+ T cells from blood. CDR3 in amino acids: CASTLYTEAFF. CDR3 coding DNA: TGTGCCAGCACCCTGTACACTGAAGCTTTCTTT.